This T cell receptor (beta chain) was obtained from a study of shared clonotypes between healthy human individuals. The CDR3 spans 14 residues. Germline CDR1 LGHNT, CDR2 FRNRAP. With 1 base removed from V and 0 bases from J, the gap between germline ends came to 4 bases. Findings and caveats of the study: Roughly 4.6% of naive CD4 clonotypes were common to several donors. Non-shared clonotypes showed lower generation probabilities than clonotypes common to all four donors. Sampling covered nothing but blood. Tissue TCR repertoires likely differ from those found in blood.

The authors ran the assay at deep level. Generated by immunoSEQ multiplex PCR, the TCRdb table keeps only in-frame clones and is missing some. The table shows around 370,000 clones, with roughly 96% occurring only once. In regard to this clone: Its antigen is unidentified.

This receptor was taken from a man aged 25-45 years in good health. The sample taken for sequencing was memory CD8+ T cells sorted from blood. Subset defined: CD45RO+ cells pooled with CCR7-negative TemRA cells. The rearrangement uses TRBV12-5 and TRBJ2-1; D unresolved. CDR3 DNA sequence: TGTGCTAGTGGTTTGGACCACTCCTACAATGAGCAGTTCTTC. Amino acid sequence: CASGLDHSYNEQFF.